This entry features one T cell receptor beta chain sequence. Antigen unknown. Amplification used 60 Vbeta primers and 13 Jbeta primers. Clones were read by immunoSEQ multiplex PCR, and TCRdb kept only the in-frame ones, dropping some. The sample has about 190,000 clones; under 85% are singletons. This entry comes from a study of cytomegalovirus exposure and HLA in healthy donors. Study-level findings and limits: A later examination showed that TCR association rates differed by HLA locus, with DRB1 most and HLA-C fewest. When presence/absence was analysed, sequencing depth was taken to be roughly uniform across donors. Apparent HLA restriction characterized most CMV-associated TCR beta chains in a later analysis.

CDR1 SEHNR and CDR2 FQNEAQ come from the germline V gene (reference sequence). The V end was cut by 0 bases, the J end by 5 bases, with 16 bases between. CDR3 length: 16 amino acids. This chain joins TRBV7-9 and TRBJ1-2; D possibly corresponds to TRBD1 (6 bases). Sequenced: PBMCs. The clonotype comes from a woman aged 18 to 35 in good health and CMV-seronegative. This CDR3 is CASSLATGNRGYGYTF. The CDR3 DNA sequence: TGTGCCAGCAGCTTAGCGACAGGTAACCGAGGGTATGGCTACACCTTC.